The 17 T cell receptor beta chains presented below share a single source sample, sequenced in a study of early T cells in non-severe SARS-CoV-2 infection. From the 5' RACE reads, TCRdb called clonotypes with MiXCR, one entry per CDR3 protein. The sample gives approximately 28,000 distinct CDR3 sequences, 4.6% of which show up once; approximately 6% is in the top ten. The specimen comprised whole blood, sampled at baseline. The receptors originated from an adult who was a healthcare worker with PCR-confirmed SARS-CoV-2 infection or an uninfected control (not recorded which).

This clonotype has ten or more counts. The chain couples TRBV11-2 to TRBJ2-3; the D gene could be TRBD1 or TRBD2 (5 bases each). Trimming left V 1 base short and J 0 bases short, with 8 bases between. Germline V gene lookup returns CDR1 SGHAT and CDR2 FQNNGV. The CDR3 consists of 15 residues. Written as DNA, the CDR3 is TGTGCCAGCAGCTTAGGGGGGTACAGCACAGATACGCAGTATTTT. Translating it yields CASSLGGYSTDTQYF.

In its sample, this clonotype was seen many times. The chain couples TRBV5-1 to TRBJ2-1; 7 positions agree with TRBD1. Germline trimming cut 4 bases from V and 8 bases from J; bases unmatched to any gene: 12. This CDR3 comprises 15 residues. Germline V gene data show CDR1 as SGHRS and CDR2 as YFSETQ. DNA of the CDR3: TGCGCCAGCAGCCCTGGGGACAGATTGGTATATGAGCAGTTCTTC. It is translated as CASSPGDRLVYEQFF.

Ten or more counts support this clonotype. The chain has TRBV12-3 or TRBV12-4 and TRBJ2-7; 7 bases are a match to TRBD2. J lost 0 bases, V lost 2 bases, and 7 bases had no gene match. The CDR3 contains 16 residues. The CDR3 loop reads CASSLMAGELSYEQYF. The CDR3 nucleotides read TGTGCCAGCAGTTTAATGGCGGGGGAGCTCTCCTACGAGCAGTACTTC.

This clonotype was counted only a few times. V gene TRBV3-1 combines with J gene TRBJ2-2; D gene uncertain. Germline values: CDR1 LGHDT, CDR2 YNNKEL (reference sequence). With 4 bases removed from V and 5 bases from J, the gap between germline ends came to 5 bases. The CDR3 is 12 amino acids. The CDR3 region has the DNA TGTGCCAGCAGCCTGATTACCGGGGAGCTGTTTTTT. Translation: CASSLITGELFF.

This clonotype has more than one count but fewer than ten. The chain links TRBV12-3 or TRBV12-4 to TRBJ2-1; D might be TRBD1 (6 bases). The CDR3 runs 13 residues. V was pared by 3 bases and J by 7 bases, with 10 bases between. The CDR3 DNA is TGTGCCAGCAGTTTCCGACAGGAAAATGAGCAGTTCTTC. Its translation: CASSFRQENEQFF.

Many counts were recorded for this clonotype. The chain has TRBV30 and TRBJ2-4; D is possibly TRBD2 (5 bases). The CDR3 is 14 residues long. Germline V lookup: CDR1 GTSNPN, CDR2 SVGIG (reference sequence). V lost 3 bases to trimming and J lost 8 bases, with 17 bases between them. CDR3 DNA: TGTGCCTGGAGCCCCGGACTGTATTCGGACATTCAGTACTTC. Amino acids: CAWSPGLYSDIQYF.

This clonotype was detected ten times or more. The chain joins TRBV15 to TRBJ2-6; D perhaps matches TRBD1 (5 bases). Germline V CDR1 and CDR2: LNHNV, YYDKDF (reference sequence). V was clipped by 0 bases and J by 4 bases, with 10 bases between them. The CDR3 is made up of 16 amino acids. This chain's CDR3 is CATSREQVTGANVLTF. The CDR3 bases are TGTGCCACCAGCAGAGAACAGGTTACCGGGGCCAACGTCCTGACTTTC.

This clonotype counts as medium-sized. V is TRBV28 and J is TRBJ1-2; 8 positions agree with TRBD1. This CDR3 is 11 amino acids long. Germline V gene lookup returns CDR1 MDHEN and CDR2 SYDVKM. Trimming removed 5 bases from V and 8 bases from J; junction bases left unmatched: 1. The CDR3 region is CASSTGGGYTF. In DNA, the CDR3 is TGTGCCAGCAGTACAGGGGGAGGCTACACCTTC.

The table lists this clonotype with many counts. The chain links TRBV7-2 to TRBJ2-7; maybe TRBD2 (5 bases). Germline-derived CDR1 and CDR2 are SGHTA and FQGNSA. There are 14 residues in the CDR3. V was cut by 0 bases and J by 3 bases, with 9 bases left in between. CDR3 DNA sequence: TGTGCCAGCAGCTTAGCCCTAGCAGACTACGAGCAGTACTTC. Its translation is CASSLALADYEQYF.

This clonotype was counted at least ten times. The chain carries TRBV4-1 and TRBJ2-5; the match to TRBD2 covers 11 bases. This CDR3 has 16 residues. The ends lost 5 bases at V and 2 bases at J; junction bases unmatched: 7. The V gene's germline CDR1 is MGHRA and CDR2 YSYEKL. CDR3 DNA sequence: TGCGCCAGCAGCACTAGCGGGAGAGGTCGTCAAGAGACCCAGTACTTC. Protein product: CASSTSGRGRQETQYF.

This clonotype was seen repeatedly, ten times or more. One end of the junction varies from germline; a read error may be responsible. The V and J genes are TRBV18 and TRBJ1-1, with 10 positions matching TRBD1. The germline gives CDR1 KGHSH, CDR2 LQKENI. This CDR3 comprises 15 residues. The CDR3 here is CASSGDRGLNSEAFF. The DNA of the CDR3 is TGTGCCAGCTCCGGGGACAGGGGATTGAACTCTGAAGCTTTCTTT.

This clonotype was detected ten times or more. V and J are TRBV12-3 or TRBV12-4 and TRBJ2-6; D assignment may be TRBD1 or TRBD2 (5 bases each). Trimming shortened V by 3 bases and J by 2 bases, and 8 bases separated the two germline ends. This CDR3 contains 15 residues. CDR3 DNA sequence: TGTGCCAGCAGTTTTGGGGGTACTGGGGCCAACGTCCTGACTTTC. This encodes CASSFGGTGANVLTF.

This clonotype was detected a few times. The rearrangement uses TRBV6-4 and TRBJ2-1, with 7 positions matching TRBD2. Germline CDR1 MRHNA, CDR2 SNTAGT. The ends lost 2 bases at V and 6 bases at J; junction bases unmatched: 7. CDR3 size: 15 residues. The CDR3 spells CASSDAPGGFNEQFF. The CDR3 DNA follows: TGTGCCAGCAGTGACGCTCCGGGAGGCTTCAATGAGCAGTTCTTC.

This clonotype was observed at least ten times. V gene TRBV28 combines with J gene TRBJ1-2; 9 nucleotides agree with TRBD1. With 5 bases clipped from V and 9 bases from J, the junction kept 4 bases outside the gene matches. CDR3 length: 12 amino acids. Germline V CDR1 and CDR2: MDHEN, SYDVKM. Here the CDR3 reads CASSRDRASYTF. CDR3 coding DNA: TGTGCCAGCAGTCGGGACAGGGCAAGCTACACCTTC.

The V and J genes are TRBV3-1 and TRBJ2-3, with 8 nucleotides matching TRBD2. CDR1 LGHDT and CDR2 YNNKEL come from the germline V gene (reference sequence). This CDR3 is built from 15 residues. Germline trimming cut 4 bases from V and 4 bases from J; bases unmatched to any gene: 7. In DNA, the CDR3 is TGTGCCAGCAGCCGAAGAGCGGGAGAGGCAGATACGCAGTATTTT. It encodes CASSRRAGEADTQYF.

Ten or more counts support this clonotype. The chain links TRBV25-1 to TRBJ2-3; 9 bases line up with TRBD2. The J segment lost 2 bases and the V segment lost 2 bases, leaving 2 bases of the junction unmatched. This CDR3 has 15 amino acids. Germline loops: CDR1 MGHDK, CDR2 SYGVNS. The CDR3 spells CASSELAGLTDTQYF. The CDR3, as DNA: TGTGCCAGCAGTGAACTAGCGGGGCTCACAGATACGCAGTATTTT.

The table lists this clonotype with many counts. The chain combines TRBV30 with TRBJ1-5; D not resolved. Germline CDR1 is GTSNPN and CDR2 is SVGIG (reference sequence). Trimming pared 5 bases from V and 0 bases from J, leaving 5 bases between. The CDR3 runs to 12 residues. Here the CDR3 reads CAWGDSNQPQHF. DNA of the CDR3: TGTGCCTGGGGCGATAGCAATCAGCCCCAGCATTTT. Together with reference TRBV30 and TRBJ1-5, the CDR3 gives the full variable domain: SQTIHQWPATLVQPVGSPLSLECTVEGTSNPNLYWYRQAAGRGLQLLFYSVGIGQISSEVPQNLSASRPQDRQFILSSKKLLLSDSGFYLCAWGDSNQPQHFGDGTRLSIL.